The count of the clone carrying this T cell receptor beta chain is one. The antigen remains undetermined. The table came from immunoSEQ multiplex PCR; TCRdb's copy has only in-frame clones and leaves some out. Of 120,000 to 150,000 clones listed, around 85% are singletons. The data belong to a study of cytomegalovirus exposure and HLA in healthy donors. Study-wide points: The authors enumerated over 150 TCR beta chains as linked to cytomegalovirus.

Sequenced sample: PBMCs. The TCR comes from a man between 18 and 35 years old in good health and CMV-seronegative.

The CDR3 coding sequence is TGTGCCAGCAGCGCGGGACTTTTTGACCCGTTTGAGACCCAGTACTTC. Protein: CASSAGLFDPFETQYF. V gene TRBV7-9 combines with J gene TRBJ2-5; D may be TRBD2 (6 bases). Germline CDR1 and CDR2: SEHNR and FQNEAQ (reference sequence). Between the trimmed V and J ends, which lost 5 bases and 5 bases, there was a span of 21 bases. The CDR3 runs to 16 residues.